Listed here are 32 T cell receptor beta chains from one sample, sequenced in a study of response to subunit inactivated influenza vaccine. Each CDR3 protein gets one entry after TCRdb re-called the RT-PCR reads with MiXCR. The sample records more than 450,000 distinct CDR3 sequences, 12% being singletons. Sequencing was performed on PBMCs from blood, taken on the day of vaccination. Source of these receptors: a man aged 50 to 59 who received an inactivated influenza vaccine.

This clonotype showed up just a few times. The CDR3 is CASSLSGGAFEPQFF. In nucleotides, the CDR3 is TGTGCCAGCAGCCTTAGCGGGGGGGCCTTTGAACCACAGTTCTTC. The genes are TRBV11-2 and TRBJ2-1; TRBD2 matches at 11 bases. CDR3 length equals 15 residues. The germline CDR1 and CDR2 sequences are SGHAT and FQNNGV. V shed 5 bases and J 13 bases; nucleotides not matched to a gene: 13.

The chain uses TRBV5-1 and TRBJ2-6; the match to TRBD2 covers 9 bases. The CDR3 has 17 residues. Trimming cost V 0 bases and J 2 bases; bases outside gene matches: 3. Germline CDR1 reads SGHRS; CDR2 reads YFSETQ. The CDR3 here is CASSLEASGTGANVLTF. In nucleotides, the CDR3 is TGCGCCAGCAGCTTGGAAGCTAGCGGGACTGGGGCCAACGTCCTGACTTTC.

This clonotype was observed a few times. CDR3 bases: TGTGCCAGCAGTTTAACTCGGTTTGGAGAGCAGTACTTC. Protein sequence: CASSLTRFGEQYF. V gene TRBV12-3 or TRBV12-4 combines with J gene TRBJ2-7, with D unclear. V dropped 2 bases and J dropped 7 bases, with 12 bases sitting between them. The CDR3 is 13 residues long.

Worth noting for this clonotype: One end of the junction is discordant with germline, which a read error may explain. The chain joins TRBV9 to TRBJ2-6, with 7 positions matching TRBD1. Germline assignment: CDR1 SGDLS and CDR2 YYNGEE. There are 15 residues in the CDR3. CDR3 sequence (DNA): TGTACCAGCAGCGCAGGGGGCTCTGGGGCCAACGTCCTGACTTTC. Amino acid sequence: CTSSAGGSGANVLTF. The full variable domain, with the rest looked up from reference TRBV9 and TRBJ2-6, is DSGVTQTPKHLITATGQRVTLRCSPRSGDLSVYWYQQSLDQGLQFLIQYYNGEERAKGNILERFSAQQFPDLHSELNLSSLELGDSALYFCTSSAGGSGANVLTFGAGSRLTVL.

This clonotype was counted only a few times. This chain connects TRBV20-1 to TRBJ1-2; D gene uncertain. CDR3 length: 13 amino acids. Germline CDR1 is DFQATT and CDR2 is SNEGSKA (reference sequence). The V end was cut by 6 bases, the J end by 6 bases, with 17 bases between. CDR3 sequence (DNA): TGCAGTGCGGCACCGGGAACTGGGCATGGCTACACCTTC. Translating it yields CSAAPGTGHGYTF.

The chain carries TRBV18 and TRBJ1-5; D perhaps matches TRBD1 (6 bases). Per the germline V gene, CDR1 is KGHSH and CDR2 is LQKENI. This CDR3 comprises 15 residues. The V end was cut by 6 bases, the J end by 3 bases, with 15 bases between. The CDR3 bases are TGTGCCAGCTCTCGGGGTGCAGGGGCCAATCAGCCCCAGCATTTT. Residues: CASSRGAGANQPQHF.

There are a few counts of this clonotype. The DNA of the CDR3 is TGTGCCAGCAGTCTGACAGGAAGGGGGGAGCTGTTTTTT. It codes for CASSLTGRGELFF. This chain joins TRBV6-2 or TRBV6-3 and TRBJ2-2, with D perhaps TRBD1 (6 bases). Trimming removed 5 bases from V and 8 bases from J, with 12 bases in between. The CDR3 runs 13 residues. Per germline, CDR1 MNHEY and CDR2 SVGEGT.

In its sample, this clonotype was seen a few times. The chain is built from TRBV9 and TRBJ1-3, with D perhaps TRBD1 (5 bases). V was cut by 4 bases and J by 0 bases, with 14 bases left in between. Germline assignment: CDR1 SGDLS and CDR2 YYNGEE. The CDR3 runs to 16 residues. The CDR3 protein is CASSIQWGVSGNTIYF. CDR3 bases: TGTGCCAGCAGCATCCAGTGGGGGGTCTCTGGAAACACCATATATTTT. Together with reference TRBV9 and TRBJ1-3, the CDR3 gives the full variable domain: DSGVTQTPKHLITATGQRVTLRCSPRSGDLSVYWYQQSLDQGLQFLIQYYNGEERAKGNILERFSAQQFPDLHSELNLSSLELGDSALYFCASSIQWGVSGNTIYFGEGSWLTVV.

J is TRBJ2-1 and V is TRBV7-2; 13 positions agree with TRBD2. Germline V gene data show CDR1 as SGHTA and CDR2 as FQGNSA. Trimming at V came to 3 bases and at J to 3 bases, leaving 5 bases not matched to a gene. The CDR3 loop spans 17 amino acids. CDR3 nucleotides: TGTGCCAGCAGCTTCGGGACTAGCGGGACCAGCTACAATGAGCAGTTCTTC. This translates into CASSFGTSGTSYNEQFF.

This clonotype has just a few counts. The J gene is TRBJ2-7, the V gene TRBV29-1; D is perhaps TRBD2 (5 bases). This CDR3 is 14 amino acids long. The germline V and J ends were trimmed by 4 bases and 6 bases, with 19 bases remaining between them. CDR1 is SQVTM, CDR2 ANQGSEA, per germline. The CDR3 region has the DNA TGCAGCGTTGCCCTCAGCGGTCCCCTTGGCGAGCAGTACTTC. Protein sequence: CSVALSGPLGEQYF.

This rearrangement joins TRBV12-3 or TRBV12-4 to TRBJ2-1; maybe TRBD1 (8 bases). The ends were cut back, 5 bases at V and 7 bases at J, with 12 bases in the middle. This CDR3 has 13 residues. The CDR3, as DNA: TGTGCCAGCAGTGGACAGGGAGGGAATGAGCAGTTCTTC. Translating it yields CASSGQGGNEQFF.

This clonotype has at least ten counts. The CDR3 region is CSVGSTGQGLYEQYF. DNA of the CDR3: TGCAGCGTTGGTTCAACGGGACAGGGGCTCTACGAGCAGTACTTC. This chain uses TRBV29-1 with TRBJ2-7; 10 bases map to TRBD1. Germline CDR1 SQVTM, CDR2 ANQGSEA. The CDR3 covers 15 residues. The trim removed 4 bases at V and 3 bases at J, leaving 9 bases unmatched.

This clonotype was counted between two and nine times. The rearrangement links TRBV4-2 to TRBJ2-5; TRBD2 agrees at 7 bases. V lost 0 bases, J lost 0 bases, and 7 bases stayed unmatched. Germline CDR1 is LGHNA and CDR2 is YNFKEQ. This CDR3 region has 17 residues. CDR3 nucleotides: TGTGCCAGCAGCCAAGATAACCAGCGGGGACACCAAGAGACCCAGTACTTC. Translation gives CASSQDNQRGHQETQYF.

In its sample, this clonotype was seen a few times. V is TRBV7-9 and J is TRBJ1-6; D remains ambiguous. The CDR3 contains 15 residues. V was cut by 3 bases and J by 5 bases, with 11 bases left in between. Germline loops: CDR1 SEHNR, CDR2 FQNEAQ (reference sequence). DNA of the CDR3: TGTGCCAGCAGCTTGGGCAGGAGGAATAATTCACCCCTCCACTTT. Protein: CASSLGRRNNSPLHF.

As DNA, the CDR3 is TGTGCCAGCAGTTCCCCCCAACTAGCGGAGATATACAATGAGCAGTTCTTC. It codes for CASSSPQLAEIYNEQFF. The V call is TRBV12-3 or TRBV12-4, the J call TRBJ2-1; TRBD2 agrees at 8 bases. This CDR3 has 17 amino acids. The trim removed 4 bases at V and 4 bases at J, leaving 12 bases unmatched.

The rearrangement links TRBV6-6 to TRBJ2-1; 8 nucleotides line up with TRBD1. Trimming took 6 bases from V and 12 from J; bases not matched to a gene: 10. CDR3 size: 13 residues. In germline, CDR1 is MNHNY, CDR2 SVGAGI (reference sequence). CDR3 nucleotides: TGTGCCAGCAGCTCCAGTCAGGGGGCGCGGCAGTTCTTC. Translated: CASSSSQGARQFF.

The chain joins TRBV5-1 to TRBJ1-1, with a weak D call TRBD1 (6 bases). CDR1 and CDR2 (germline): SGHRS, YFSETQ. This CDR3 has 16 amino acids. V lost 0 bases and J lost 4, with 16 bases in between. CDR3 region: CASSLAVGGAPTEAFF. In nucleotides, the CDR3 is TGCGCCAGCAGCTTGGCCGTGGGGGGGGCGCCCACTGAAGCTTTCTTT.

Here the CDR3 reads CASSTGLVYEQYF. CDR3 DNA sequence: TGTGCCAGTTCCACAGGGTTGGTCTACGAGCAGTACTTC. The chain uses TRBV6-6 and TRBJ2-7, with D perhaps matching TRBD1 (6 bases). V lost 9 bases to trimming and J lost 3 bases, with 15 bases between them. Germline CDR1 MNHNY, CDR2 SVGAGI (reference sequence). The CDR3 contains 13 residues.

The chain recombines TRBV4-2 with TRBJ2-3; D may be TRBD1 or TRBD2 (5 bases each). Per the germline V gene, CDR1 is LGHNA and CDR2 is YNFKEQ. The CDR3 is 15 amino acids. V was clipped by 1 base and J by 5 bases, with 13 bases between them. The CDR3: CASSQAGLGVDTQYF. The CDR3, as DNA: TGTGCCAGCAGCCAAGCGGGTCTGGGGGTAGATACGCAGTATTTT.

This chain uses TRBV2 with TRBJ2-1, with D possibly matching TRBD1 (7 bases). Trimming stripped 1 base from V and 10 bases from J, with 11 bases between. This CDR3 has 13 residues. The germline V gene encodes CDR1 SNHLY and CDR2 FYNNEI. CDR3 DNA: TGTGCCAGCAGTGAAGGCAGGGGGGACGAGCAGTTCTTC. Protein: CASSEGRGDEQFF.

The rearrangement links TRBV5-1 to TRBJ1-1; no clear D. Germline assignment: CDR1 SGHRS and CDR2 YFSETQ. Trimming left V 7 bases short and J 1 base short, with 11 bases between. CDR3 length: 13 residues. This CDR3 is CASCGAQNTEAFF. The CDR3 nucleotides read TGCGCCAGCTGCGGTGCACAGAACACTGAAGCTTTCTTT.

This clonotype occurred a few times. V usage is TRBV6-2 or TRBV6-3 and J usage is TRBJ2-1; D may match TRBD1 or TRBD2 (6 bases each). The germline V gene has CDR1 MNHEY and CDR2 SVGEGT. CDR3 size: 17 residues. Trimming took 6 bases from V and 0 from J, leaving 18 bases between them. The CDR3 region has the DNA TGTGCCAGCAGCCCTATCGGAGGGGGGCGCTCCTACAATGAGCAGTTCTTC. This encodes CASSPIGGGRSYNEQFF.

This clonotype was counted between two and nine times. Written as DNA, the CDR3 is TGTGCCTGGAGTAAGAGCGGGAGCTCCTACAATGAGCAGTTCTTC. It yields the protein CAWSKSGSSYNEQFF. The V call is TRBV30, the J call TRBJ2-1, with TRBD2 identical over 8 bases. V gave up 2 bases and J gave up 0 bases; unmatched junction bases: 3. The CDR3 length is 15 residues. Germline CDR1 is GTSNPN and CDR2 is SVGIG (reference sequence).

V and J are TRBV20-1 and TRBJ2-5; 12 bases match TRBD2. This CDR3 is 18 amino acids long. V shed 1 base and J 4 bases; nucleotides not matched to a gene: 13. The germline V gene encodes CDR1 DFQATT and CDR2 SNEGSKA (reference sequence). The CDR3 bases are TGCAGTGCTAGAGGATTTGGGAGACTAGCGGGAGTAGGAGAGACCCAGTACTTC. Its protein product is CSARGFGRLAGVGETQYF.

The chain has TRBV20-1 and TRBJ2-1, with a tentative D call TRBD1 (6 bases). Germline-derived CDR1 and CDR2 are DFQATT and SNEGSKA (reference sequence). V was cut by 6 bases and J by 7 bases, with 22 bases left in between. The CDR3 has 15 residues. This CDR3 reads CSARTGFGVANEQFF. The CDR3 coding sequence is TGCAGTGCCCGAACAGGGTTTGGGGTCGCGAATGAGCAGTTCTTC.

The V call is TRBV11-2, the J call TRBJ2-1; D gene uncertain. In germline, CDR1 is SGHAT, CDR2 FQNNGV. The V end was cut by 1 base, the J end by 8 bases, with 21 bases between. The CDR3 has 17 residues. CDR3 loop: CASSLGVAPARVDEQFF. In DNA, the CDR3 is TGTGCCAGCAGCTTAGGGGTCGCTCCCGCCCGGGTGGATGAGCAGTTCTTC.

This clonotype appeared a few times. The rearrangement links TRBV20-1 to TRBJ1-3, with D unresolved. Trimming removed 1 base from V and 0 bases from J, with 1 base in between. Germline assignment: CDR1 DFQATT and CDR2 SNEGSKA (reference sequence). The CDR3 has 12 residues. CDR3 region: CSARASGNTIYF. The CDR3 nucleotides read TGCAGTGCTAGAGCCTCTGGAAACACCATATATTTT.

This clonotype was seen a handful of times. The CDR3 DNA reads as TGTGCCAGCAGTCCCGCTGGCTGGGGGCAAGAGACCCAGTACTTC. Its protein product is CASSPAGWGQETQYF. The rearrangement links TRBV6-1 to TRBJ2-5; perhaps D is TRBD1 or TRBD2 (5 bases each). V shed 5 bases and J shed 2 bases, with 15 bases lying between them. In germline, CDR1 is MNHNS, CDR2 SASEGT. The CDR3 contains 15 residues.

The V and J genes are TRBV7-9 and TRBJ2-3, with D possibly matching TRBD2 (7 bases). Trimming cost V 1 base and J 1 base, with 12 bases left between them. This CDR3 is 16 amino acids long. Germline values: CDR1 SEHNR, CDR2 FQNEAQ (reference sequence). As DNA, the CDR3 is TGTGCCAGCAGCTTAGACGCGGGGGCCCGCACAGATACGCAGTATTTT. Amino acids: CASSLDAGARTDTQYF. The full variable domain, rest sourced from reference TRBV7-9 and TRBJ2-3, is DTGVSQNPRHKITKRGQNVTFRCDPISEHNRLYWYRQTLGQGPEFLTYFQNEAQLEKSRLLSDRFSAERPKGSFSTLEIQRTEQGDSAMYLCASSLDAGARTDTQYFGPGTRLTVL.

This rearrangement joins TRBV12-3 or TRBV12-4 to TRBJ2-7; 12 bases map to TRBD2. V lost 6 bases, J lost 4 bases, and 7 bases stayed unmatched. This CDR3 region has 15 residues. CDR3 in DNA: TGTGCCAGCAGCGAGGGACTAGCGGGCGGTTACGAGCAGTACTTC. Translated, it gives CASSEGLAGGYEQYF.

This sequence joins TRBV4-1 and TRBJ2-7; tentative D call: TRBD2 (7 bases). Germline V CDR1 and CDR2: MGHRA, YSYEKL. The V gene lost 1 base and the J gene lost 2 bases, with 21 bases spanning the gap. The CDR3 is 18 amino acids. DNA of the CDR3: TGCGCCAGCAGCCAAGGCGCGGGCGGGGGCACCTCTCCCTACGAGCAGTACTTC. It encodes CASSQGAGGGTSPYEQYF.

This rearrangement joins TRBV6-2 or TRBV6-3 to TRBJ2-7; maybe TRBD2 (5 bases). The germline V gene encodes CDR1 MNHEY and CDR2 SVGEGT. This CDR3 contains 14 residues. V lost 7 bases and J lost 0, with 13 bases in between. In DNA form, the CDR3 reads TGTGCCAGCACCGACGGGGTCCCCTCCTACGAGCAGTACTTC. This codes for CASTDGVPSYEQYF.